Shown below are 5 T cell receptor beta chains from a single sample sequenced in a study of OX40 agonist ivuxolimab in advanced cancers. Libraries were built with the immunoSEQ multiplex PCR assay. The table comes from immuneACCESS by way of TCRdb, which keeps in-frame sequences with V and J called. Part of the clones is missing from these tables; in studies checked, under half for an unresolved V gene and the rest for unknown reasons. The sample includes under 70,000 clones, with about nine tenths observed a single time. The ten top clones hold 2% of the sample. Specimen: CD4+ or CD8+ T cells sorted from blood, collected in a trial of the OX40 agonist ivuxolimab. These receptors all come from an adult with an advanced solid tumor such as melanoma, head and neck, liver or kidney cancer.

This CDR3 is CASSLAGSSSTDTQYF. The CDR3 nucleotides are TGCGCCAGCAGCTTGGCCGGCAGTTCTAGCACAGATACGCAGTATTTT. The gene calls are TRBV5-1 and TRBJ2-3; D is undetermined. This CDR3 comprises 16 residues. V was shortened by 0 bases and J by 0 bases, with 11 bases between the two germline ends. Germline assignment: CDR1 SGHRS and CDR2 YFSETQ.

The chain is built from TRBV11-2 and TRBJ2-1; 7 bases are shared with TRBD1. After removal of 5 bases from V and 3 bases from J, the junction contained 7 bases not matched to a gene. CDR1 is SGHAT and CDR2 is FQNNGV in the germline V gene. The CDR3 is 15 amino acids. The CDR3 sequence: CASSPGQAFYNEQFF. CDR3 nucleotides: TGTGCCAGCAGCCCAGGACAGGCCTTCTACAATGAGCAGTTCTTC.

The chain is built from TRBV19 and TRBJ1-3; D call uncertain. CDR1 and CDR2 from the germline V gene are LNHDA and SQIVND (reference sequence). CDR3 size: 15 residues. Trimming took 2 bases from V and 0 from J, leaving 8 bases between them. The CDR3: CASSIMWSSGNTIYF. CDR3 DNA: TGTGCCAGTAGTATAATGTGGAGCTCTGGAAACACCATATATTTT.

This clone appeared a few times. V gene TRBV14 combines with J gene TRBJ2-1; possibly TRBD2 for D (5 bases). The CDR3 is made up of 14 amino acids. In germline, CDR1 is SGHDN, CDR2 FVKESK. Trimming stripped 5 bases from V and 9 bases from J, with 17 bases between. DNA for the CDR3: TGTGCCAGCAGCAAACAACACGGGGTGAGTGAGCAGTTCTTC. Translating gives CASSKQHGVSEQFF.

The count of this clone is one. The CDR3 here is CSVSPGRAYEQYF. CDR3 DNA sequence: TGCAGCGTCTCCCCGGGACGAGCCTACGAGCAGTACTTC. The chain couples TRBV29-1 to TRBJ2-7; D possibly uses TRBD1 or TRBD2 (5 bases each). This CDR3 has 13 amino acids. Germline V gene lookup returns CDR1 SQVTM and CDR2 ANQGSEA. The V end was cut by 6 bases, the J end by 2 bases, with 14 bases between.